This TCR beta chain was found in a study of cytomegalovirus exposure and HLA in healthy donors. 13 Jbeta primers and 60 Vbeta primers were used for the PCR. Sequencing was performed with immunoSEQ multiplex PCR; in TCRdb, only in-frame clones are kept and a portion is missing. The table lists 160,000 or so clones. Study-level findings and limits: It has been reported that TCR beta sequences accurately predicted the HLA-A and HLA-B alleles of most subjects. Testing in vitro showed a few CMV-associated chains specific for CMV antigens. With DRB1 most and HLA-C fewest, TCR association rates differed between HLA loci in a later analysis. In a later analysis, V- and J-gene trimming of beta chains associated with a DCLRE1C missense variant, replicated independently.

Concerning this clone: Its antigen is not known.

CDR1 MDHEN and CDR2 SYDVKM come from the germline V gene. The V gene end was trimmed by 6 bases and the J gene end by 4 bases; junction bases not matched to a gene: 4. The length of the CDR3 is 14 residues. The J gene is TRBJ1-1, the V gene TRBV28; 11 bases are a match to TRBD1. The source material was PBMCs. The source of this sequence is a young man in good health and CMV-seronegative. Written as DNA, the CDR3 is TGTGCCAGCAGCCTGGACAGGGGGCGCACTGAAGCTTTCTTT. Translation gives CASSLDRGRTEAFF.